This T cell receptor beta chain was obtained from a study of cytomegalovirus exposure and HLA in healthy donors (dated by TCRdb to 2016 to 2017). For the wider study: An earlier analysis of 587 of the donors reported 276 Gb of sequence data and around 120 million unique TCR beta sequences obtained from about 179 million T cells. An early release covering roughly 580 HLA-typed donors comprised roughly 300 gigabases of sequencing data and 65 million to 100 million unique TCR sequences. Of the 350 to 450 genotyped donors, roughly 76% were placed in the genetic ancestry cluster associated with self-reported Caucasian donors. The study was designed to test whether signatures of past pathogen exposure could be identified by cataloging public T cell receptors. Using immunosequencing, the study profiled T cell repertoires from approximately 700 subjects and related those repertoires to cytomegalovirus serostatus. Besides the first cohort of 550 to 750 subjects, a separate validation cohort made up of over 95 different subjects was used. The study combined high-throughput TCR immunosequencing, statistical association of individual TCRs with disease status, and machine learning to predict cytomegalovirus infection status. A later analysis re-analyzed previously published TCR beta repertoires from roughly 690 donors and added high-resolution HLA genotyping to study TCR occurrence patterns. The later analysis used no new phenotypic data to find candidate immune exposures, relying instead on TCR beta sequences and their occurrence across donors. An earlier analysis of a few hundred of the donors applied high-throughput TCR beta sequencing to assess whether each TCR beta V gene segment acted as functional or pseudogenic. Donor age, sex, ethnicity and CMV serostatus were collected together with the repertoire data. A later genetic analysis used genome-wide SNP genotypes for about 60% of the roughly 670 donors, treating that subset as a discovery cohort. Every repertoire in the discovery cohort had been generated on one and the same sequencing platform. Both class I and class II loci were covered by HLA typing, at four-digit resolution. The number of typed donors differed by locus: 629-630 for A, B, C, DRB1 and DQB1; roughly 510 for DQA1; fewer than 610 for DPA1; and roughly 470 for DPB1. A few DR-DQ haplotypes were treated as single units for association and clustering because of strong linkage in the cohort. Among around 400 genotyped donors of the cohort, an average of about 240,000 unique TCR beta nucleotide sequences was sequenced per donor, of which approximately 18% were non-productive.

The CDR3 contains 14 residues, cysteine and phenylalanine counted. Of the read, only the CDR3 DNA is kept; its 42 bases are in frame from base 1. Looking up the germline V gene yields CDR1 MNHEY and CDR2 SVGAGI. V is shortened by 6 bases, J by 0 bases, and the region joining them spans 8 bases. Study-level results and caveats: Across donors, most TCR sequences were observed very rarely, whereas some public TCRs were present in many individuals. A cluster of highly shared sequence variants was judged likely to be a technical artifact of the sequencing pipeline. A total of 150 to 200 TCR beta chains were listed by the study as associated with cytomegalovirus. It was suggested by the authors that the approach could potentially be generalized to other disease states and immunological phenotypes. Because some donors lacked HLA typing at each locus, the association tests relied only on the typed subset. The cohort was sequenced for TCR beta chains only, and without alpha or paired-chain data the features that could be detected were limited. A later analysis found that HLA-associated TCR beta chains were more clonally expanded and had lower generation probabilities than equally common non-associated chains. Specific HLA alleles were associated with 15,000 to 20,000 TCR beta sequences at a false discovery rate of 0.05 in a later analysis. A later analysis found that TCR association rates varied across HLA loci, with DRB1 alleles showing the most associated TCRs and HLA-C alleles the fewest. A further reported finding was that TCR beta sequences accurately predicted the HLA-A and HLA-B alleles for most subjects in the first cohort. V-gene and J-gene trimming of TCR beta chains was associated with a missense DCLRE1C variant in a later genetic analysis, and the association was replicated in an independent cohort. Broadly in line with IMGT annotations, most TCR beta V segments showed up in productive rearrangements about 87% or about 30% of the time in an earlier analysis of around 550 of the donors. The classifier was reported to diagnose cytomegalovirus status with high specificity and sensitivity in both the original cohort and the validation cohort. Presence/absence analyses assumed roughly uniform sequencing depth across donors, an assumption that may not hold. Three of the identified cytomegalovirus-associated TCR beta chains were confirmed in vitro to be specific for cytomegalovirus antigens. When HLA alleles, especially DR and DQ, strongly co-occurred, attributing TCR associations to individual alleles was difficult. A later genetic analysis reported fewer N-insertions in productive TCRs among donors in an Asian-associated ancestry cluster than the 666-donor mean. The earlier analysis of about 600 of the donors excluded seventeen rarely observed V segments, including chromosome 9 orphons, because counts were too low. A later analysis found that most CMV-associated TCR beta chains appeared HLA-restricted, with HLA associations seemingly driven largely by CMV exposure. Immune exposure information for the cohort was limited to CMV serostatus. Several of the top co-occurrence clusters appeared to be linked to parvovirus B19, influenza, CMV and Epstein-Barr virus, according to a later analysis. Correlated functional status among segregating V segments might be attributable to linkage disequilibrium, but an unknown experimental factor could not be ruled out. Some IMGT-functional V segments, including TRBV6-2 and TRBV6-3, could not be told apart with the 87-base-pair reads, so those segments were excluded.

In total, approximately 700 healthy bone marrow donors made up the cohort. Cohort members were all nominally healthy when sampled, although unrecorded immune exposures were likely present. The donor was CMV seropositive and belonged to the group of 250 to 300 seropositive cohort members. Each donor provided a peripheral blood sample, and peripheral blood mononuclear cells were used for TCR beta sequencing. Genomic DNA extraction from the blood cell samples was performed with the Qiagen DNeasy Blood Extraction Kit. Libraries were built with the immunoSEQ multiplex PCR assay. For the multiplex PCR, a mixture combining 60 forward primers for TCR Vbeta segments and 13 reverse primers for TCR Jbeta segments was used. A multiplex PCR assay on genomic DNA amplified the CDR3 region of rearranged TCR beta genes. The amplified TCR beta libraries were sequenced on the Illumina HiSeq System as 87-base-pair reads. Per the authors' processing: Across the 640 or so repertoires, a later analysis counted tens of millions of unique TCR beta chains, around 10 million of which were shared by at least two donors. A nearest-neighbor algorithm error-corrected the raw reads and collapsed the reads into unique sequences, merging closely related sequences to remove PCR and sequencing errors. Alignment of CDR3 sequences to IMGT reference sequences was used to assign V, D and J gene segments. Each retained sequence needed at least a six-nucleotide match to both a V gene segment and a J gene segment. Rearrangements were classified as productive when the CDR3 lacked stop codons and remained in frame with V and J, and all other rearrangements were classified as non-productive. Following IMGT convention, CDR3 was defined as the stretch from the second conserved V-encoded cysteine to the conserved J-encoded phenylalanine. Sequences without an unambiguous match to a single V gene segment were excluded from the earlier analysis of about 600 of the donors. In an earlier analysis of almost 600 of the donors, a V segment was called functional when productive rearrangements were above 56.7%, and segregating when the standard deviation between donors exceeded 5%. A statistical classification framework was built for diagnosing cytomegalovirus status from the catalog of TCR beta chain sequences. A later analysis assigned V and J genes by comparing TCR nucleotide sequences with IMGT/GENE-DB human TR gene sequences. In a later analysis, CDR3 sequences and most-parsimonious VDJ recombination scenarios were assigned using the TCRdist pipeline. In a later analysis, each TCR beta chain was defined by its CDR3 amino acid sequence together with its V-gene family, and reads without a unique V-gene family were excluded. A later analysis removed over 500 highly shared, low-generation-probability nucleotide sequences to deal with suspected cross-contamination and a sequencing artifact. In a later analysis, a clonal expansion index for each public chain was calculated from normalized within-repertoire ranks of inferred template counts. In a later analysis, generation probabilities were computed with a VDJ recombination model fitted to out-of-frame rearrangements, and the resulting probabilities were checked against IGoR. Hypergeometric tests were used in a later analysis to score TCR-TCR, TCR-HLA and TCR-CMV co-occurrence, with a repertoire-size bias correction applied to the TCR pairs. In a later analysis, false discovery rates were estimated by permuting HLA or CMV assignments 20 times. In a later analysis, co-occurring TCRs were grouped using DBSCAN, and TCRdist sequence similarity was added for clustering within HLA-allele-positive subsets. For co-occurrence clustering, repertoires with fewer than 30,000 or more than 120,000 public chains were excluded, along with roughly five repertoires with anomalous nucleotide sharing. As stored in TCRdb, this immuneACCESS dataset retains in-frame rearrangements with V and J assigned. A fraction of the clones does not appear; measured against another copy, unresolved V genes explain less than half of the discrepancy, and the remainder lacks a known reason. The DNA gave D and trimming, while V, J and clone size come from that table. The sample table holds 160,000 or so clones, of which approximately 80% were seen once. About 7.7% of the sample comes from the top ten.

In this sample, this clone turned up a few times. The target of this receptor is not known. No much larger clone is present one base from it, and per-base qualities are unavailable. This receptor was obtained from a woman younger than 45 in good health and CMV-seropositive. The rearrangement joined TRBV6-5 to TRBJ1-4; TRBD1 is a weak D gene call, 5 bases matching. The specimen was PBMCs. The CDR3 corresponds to CASSSTATNEKLFF. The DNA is TGTGCCAGCAGCTCGACAGCAACTAATGAAAAACTGTTTTTT.